This T cell receptor (beta chain) was observed in a study of T cells after yellow fever vaccination. TCRdb independently ran MiXCR on the 5' RACE reads; one entry per CDR3 protein. Counted here are 450,000 to 550,000 distinct CDR3 sequences, less than 25% occurring once; the ten biggest clones make up roughly a sixth. The germline gives CDR1 PRHDT, CDR2 FYEKMQ (reference sequence). V was cut by 5 bases and J by 4 bases, with 11 bases left in between. The CDR3 loop spans 13 amino acids. This receptor was identified in a man aged 18-30 years who received the YFV17D yellow fever vaccine. The input for sequencing was PBMCs, taken 20 to 25 days after the first yellow fever vaccination. The V and J genes are TRBV13 and TRBJ1-1; possibly TRBD1 for D (5 bases). The CDR3 reads CASSDWDGTEAFF. CDR3 in DNA: TGTGCCAGCAGCGATTGGGACGGCACTGAAGCTTTCTTT.